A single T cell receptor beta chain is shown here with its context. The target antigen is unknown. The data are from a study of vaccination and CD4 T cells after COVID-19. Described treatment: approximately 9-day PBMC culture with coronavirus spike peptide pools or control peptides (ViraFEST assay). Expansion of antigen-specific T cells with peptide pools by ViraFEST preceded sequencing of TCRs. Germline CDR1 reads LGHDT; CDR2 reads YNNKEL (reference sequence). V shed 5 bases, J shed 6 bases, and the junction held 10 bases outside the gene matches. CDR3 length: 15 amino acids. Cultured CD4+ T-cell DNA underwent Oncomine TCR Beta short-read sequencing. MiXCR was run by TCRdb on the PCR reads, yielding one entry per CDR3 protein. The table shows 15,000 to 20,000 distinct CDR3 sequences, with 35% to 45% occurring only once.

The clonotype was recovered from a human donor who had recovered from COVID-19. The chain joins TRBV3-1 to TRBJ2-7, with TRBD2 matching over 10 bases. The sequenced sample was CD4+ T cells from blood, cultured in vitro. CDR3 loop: CASSSPGLASREQYF. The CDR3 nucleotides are TGTGCCAGCAGCTCACCGGGACTAGCGTCTCGCGAGCAGTACTTC.